The following is a TCR beta chain sequence with its context. The antigen is undetermined. This sample was included in a study of CD8 T cells in Susac syndrome. Random hexamers were used to reverse transcribe the RNA input (roughly 0.5 to 1 ug). The TCR beta CDR3 was amplified by immunoSEQ multiplex PCR across 54 Vbeta, 13 Jbeta. TCRdb redid the calling of the immunoSEQ multiplex PCR reads with MiXCR, one entry per CDR3 protein. Of about 290,000 distinct CDR3 sequences listed, roughly 85% are singletons. Study-wide results and caveats: The study recognized that the number of individuals in its TCR sequencing and HLA analysis was relatively small.

The CDR3 runs 13 residues. Germline trimming cut 6 bases from V and 6 bases from J; bases unmatched to any gene: 9. Germline lookup yields CDR1 DFQATT and CDR2 SNEGSKA (reference sequence). From blood CD8+ and CD4+ T cells, TCR beta sequences were generated. The authors negatively isolated CD8+ and CD4+ T cells and FACS-enriched TEMRA cells. The specimen was CD8+ T cells from PBMCs. The chain employs TRBV20-1 and TRBJ2-7; 9 bases agree with TRBD1. This TCR was sampled from a human donor with multiple sclerosis. CDR3 residues: CSAPGTGISEQYF. The CDR3, as DNA: TGCAGTGCCCCAGGGACAGGGATCAGCGAGCAGTACTTC.